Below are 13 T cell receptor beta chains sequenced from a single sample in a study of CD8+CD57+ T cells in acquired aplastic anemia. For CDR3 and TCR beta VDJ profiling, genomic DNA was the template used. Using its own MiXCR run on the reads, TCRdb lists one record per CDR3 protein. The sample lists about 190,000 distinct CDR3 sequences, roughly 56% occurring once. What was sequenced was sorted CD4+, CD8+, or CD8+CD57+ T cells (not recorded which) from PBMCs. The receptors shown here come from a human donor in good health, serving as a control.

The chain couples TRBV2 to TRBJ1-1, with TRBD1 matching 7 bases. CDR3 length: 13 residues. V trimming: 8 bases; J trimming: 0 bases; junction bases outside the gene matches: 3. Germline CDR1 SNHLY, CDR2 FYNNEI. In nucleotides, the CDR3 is TGTGCCAGCGGGGACAGCATGAACACTGAAGCTTTCTTT. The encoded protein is CASGDSMNTEAFF.

The CDR3 protein is CASSQEPRELFF. DNA of the CDR3: TGCGCCAGCAGCCAAGAACCGAGAGAGCTGTTTTTT. This chain uses TRBV4-3 with TRBJ2-2; no clear D gene. The ends were cut back, 0 bases at V and 11 bases at J, with 7 bases in the middle. This CDR3 region has 12 residues. CDR1 LGHNA and CDR2 YSLEER come from the germline V gene.

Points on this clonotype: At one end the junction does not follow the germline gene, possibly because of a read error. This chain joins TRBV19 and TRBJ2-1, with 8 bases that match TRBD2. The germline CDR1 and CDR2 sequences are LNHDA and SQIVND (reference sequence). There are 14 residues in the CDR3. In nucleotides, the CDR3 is TGTGCCAGCAGCTTGGGTAGCGGGGTCGGTGAGCAGCTCTTC. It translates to CASSLGSGVGEQLF.

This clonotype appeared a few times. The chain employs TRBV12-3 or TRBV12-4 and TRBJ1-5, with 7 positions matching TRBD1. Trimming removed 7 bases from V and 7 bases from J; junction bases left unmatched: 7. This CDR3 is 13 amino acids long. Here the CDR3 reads CASTQTGPQPQHF. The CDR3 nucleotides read TGTGCCAGCACCCAGACAGGGCCCCAGCCCCAGCATTTT.

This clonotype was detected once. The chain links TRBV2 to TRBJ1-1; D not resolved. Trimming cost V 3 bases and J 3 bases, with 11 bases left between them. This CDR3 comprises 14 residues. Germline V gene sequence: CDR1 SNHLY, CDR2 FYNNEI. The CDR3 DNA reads TGTGCCAGCAGTGATGTGGGCGGGGACACTGAAGCTTTCTTT. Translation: CASSDVGGDTEAFF.

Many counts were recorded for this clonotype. The CDR3: CASSYSRGIYGYTF. As DNA, the CDR3 is TGTGCCAGCAGTTACAGCAGGGGAATCTATGGCTACACCTTC. The chain recombines TRBV6-2 or TRBV6-3 with TRBJ1-2; a weak D match, TRBD1 (6 bases). The CDR3 consists of 14 residues. The germline gives CDR1 MNHEY, CDR2 SVGEGT. The V gene lost 2 bases and the J gene lost 4 bases, with 11 bases spanning the gap.

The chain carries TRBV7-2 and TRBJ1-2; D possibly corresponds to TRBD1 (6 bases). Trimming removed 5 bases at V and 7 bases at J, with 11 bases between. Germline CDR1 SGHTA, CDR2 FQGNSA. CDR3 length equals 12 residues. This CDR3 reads CASSPGRGGYTF. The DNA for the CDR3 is TGTGCCAGCAGCCCCGGCAGGGGTGGCTACACCTTC. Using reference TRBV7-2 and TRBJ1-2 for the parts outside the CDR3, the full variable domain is GAGVSQSPSNKVTEKGKDVELRCDPISGHTALYWYRQSLGQGLEFLIYFQGNSAPDKSGLPSDRFSAERTGGSVSTLTIQRTQQEDSAVYLCASSPGRGGYTFGSGTRLTVV.

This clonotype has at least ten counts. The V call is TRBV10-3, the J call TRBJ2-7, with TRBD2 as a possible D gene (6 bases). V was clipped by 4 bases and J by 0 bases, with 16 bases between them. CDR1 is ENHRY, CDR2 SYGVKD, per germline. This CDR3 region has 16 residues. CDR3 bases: TGTGCCATCAGTGCCAACGGGGGTAAGAGCTCCTACGAGCAGTACTTC. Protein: CAISANGGKSSYEQYF.

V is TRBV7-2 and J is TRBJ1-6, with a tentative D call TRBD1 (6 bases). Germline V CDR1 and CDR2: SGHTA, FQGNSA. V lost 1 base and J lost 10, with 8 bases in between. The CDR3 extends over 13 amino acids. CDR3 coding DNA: TGTGCCAGCAGCTTAGGACAGGACTCACCCCTCCACTTT. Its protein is CASSLGQDSPLHF.

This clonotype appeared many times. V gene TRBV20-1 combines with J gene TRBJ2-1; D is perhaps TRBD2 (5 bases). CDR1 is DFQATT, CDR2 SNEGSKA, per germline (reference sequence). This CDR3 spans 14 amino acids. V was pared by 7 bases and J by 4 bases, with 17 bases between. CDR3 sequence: CSVSLLAGYNEQFF. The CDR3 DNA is TGCAGTGTCAGCCTCCTCGCGGGTTACAATGAGCAGTTCTTC.

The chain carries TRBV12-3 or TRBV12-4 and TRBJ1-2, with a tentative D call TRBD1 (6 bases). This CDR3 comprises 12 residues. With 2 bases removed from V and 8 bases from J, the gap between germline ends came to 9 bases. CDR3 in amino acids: CASSLYQGGYTF. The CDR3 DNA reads TGTGCCAGCAGTTTATATCAGGGGGGCTACACCTTC.

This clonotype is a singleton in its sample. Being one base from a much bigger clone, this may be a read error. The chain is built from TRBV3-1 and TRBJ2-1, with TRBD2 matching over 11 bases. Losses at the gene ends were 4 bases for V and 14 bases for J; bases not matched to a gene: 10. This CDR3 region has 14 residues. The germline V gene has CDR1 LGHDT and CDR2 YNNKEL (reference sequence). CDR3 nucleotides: TGTGCCAGCAGCCCGGACACTAGCGGGAGCTTTAAGTTCTTC. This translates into CASSPDTSGSFKFF.

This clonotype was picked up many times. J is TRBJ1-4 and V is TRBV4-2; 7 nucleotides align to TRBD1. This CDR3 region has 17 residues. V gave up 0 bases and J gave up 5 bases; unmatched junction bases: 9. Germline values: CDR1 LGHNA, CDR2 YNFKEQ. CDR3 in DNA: TGTGCCAGCAGCCAAGATATCTGGACAGGTGGGAATGAAAAACTGTTTTTT. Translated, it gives CASSQDIWTGGNEKLFF.